This record looks at one T cell receptor beta chain sequence and its context. This sample is part of a study of blood T cell repertoires in COVID-19. For the study at large: The United States, Italy and Spain provided the acute and convalescent COVID-19 samples. PBMCs, B-cell-depleted T cells, or T cells provided the cDNA or gDNA that made up the material.

In the authors' workflow: Researchers report that nucleated cell counts were estimated from reference gene primer amplification. Assay: immunoSEQ multiplex PCR; the TCRdb copy retains only in-frame clones and omits some. From that table come the V and J calls and clone size; the DNA was used to work out D and trimming. The sample shows some 99,000 clones, about 87% of them seen only once. The length of the CDR3 is 14 residues. The germline V gene encodes CDR1 SGHRS and CDR2 YFSETQ. With V trimmed by 0 bases and J by 11 bases, 8 bases remained unmatched. This rearrangement joins TRBV5-1 to TRBJ1-5, with 7 positions matching TRBD1. The receptor comes from a woman aged 45-59 years with acute or convalescent COVID-19. The sequenced sample was peripheral blood. CDR3 sequence (DNA): TGCGCCAGCAGCTTGGGACAGGGCGTTGGAGCCCAGCATTTT. Protein sequence: CASSLGQGVGAQHF.